This T cell receptor (beta chain) was identified in a study of CD8 T cells in Susac syndrome. It was with random hexamers that about 0.45 to 1 ug RNA was reverse transcribed. TCR beta CDR3 was amplified by immunoSEQ covering 54 Vbeta and 13 Jbeta. Each CDR3 protein is one row after TCRdb ran MiXCR on the immunoSEQ multiplex PCR reads. Of roughly 200,000 distinct CDR3 sequences detected, approximately 95% appear once; the ten largest clones hold 0.082%. V was shortened by 7 bases and J by 2 bases, with 12 bases between the two germline ends. From germline, CDR1 is LNHDA and CDR2 SQIVND (reference sequence). The CDR3 runs to 14 residues. CD8+ and CD4+ T cells from blood underwent TCR beta sequencing. Relapsing-remitting disease, either stable or active, was present in the multiple sclerosis controls, who were treatment-naive patients. Negative isolation yielded CD4+ and CD8+ T cells, and FACS enriched TEMRA cells.

V usage is TRBV19 and J usage is TRBJ2-1, with a possible D match to TRBD2 (6 bases). The TCR comes from a human donor with multiple sclerosis. The sample consisted of CD4+ T cells from PBMCs. The DNA of the CDR3 is TGTGCCAGTACTCAGGGAGGAACCTACAATGAGCAGTTCTTC. Translated: CASTQGGTYNEQFF.